This TCR beta chain was recorded in a study of blood T cell repertoires in COVID-19. Whole-study context: Sample material is recorded as cDNA or gDNA derived from T cells, B-cell-depleted T cells, or PBMCs.

This CDR3 is built from 12 residues. Looked up from germline, CDR1 is LNHDA and CDR2 is SQIVND (reference sequence). V gave up 2 bases and J gave up 7 bases, with 6 bases separating them. The table came from immunoSEQ multiplex PCR; TCRdb's copy has only in-frame clones and leaves some out. This table holds about 380,000 clones, 85% found once. The chain links TRBV19 to TRBJ2-1; D not resolved. Input material: peripheral blood. The origin of this receptor is a woman under 30 with acute or convalescent COVID-19. The CDR3: CASSILSNEQFF. The CDR3, as DNA: TGTGCCAGTAGTATACTCAGTAATGAGCAGTTCTTC.